This entry lists 21 T cell receptor beta chains sequenced from one sample in a study of tumor-infiltrating lymphocytes in primary liver carcinoma. They got blood RNA out of unsorted whole blood and also pulled out germline DNA. TCR beta cDNA came from about 0.55 ug total RNA, primed with a constant-region primer. Libraries covering TCR beta were generated through three nested multiplex PCR rounds (using a slightly modified ARM-PCR). TRBV1-TRBV30 forward primers paired with a C-beta reverse primer were used in the first two PCR rounds, which ran approximately 10 cycles each. TCRdb reprocessed the multiplex PCR reads with MiXCR, giving one entry per CDR3 protein. Of approximately 330,000 distinct CDR3 sequences detected, about two thirds appear once; the ten largest clones hold about 6%. The specimen sequenced was peripheral blood. The origin of the receptors is a man aged 35 to 55 with primary liver carcinoma and hepatitis B virus infection.

About this clonotype itself: One base away lies a much larger clone, so this may be a sequencing read error. The V gene is TRBV6-2 or TRBV6-3, the J gene TRBJ1-2, with D unclear. CDR1 and CDR2 (germline): MNHEY, SVGEGT. V shed 2 bases and J shed 7 bases, with 14 bases lying between them. The CDR3 runs to 14 residues. CDR3 in DNA: TGTGCCAGCAGTTACGTGGCGCGTTTAGGTGGCTACACCTTC. It encodes CASSYVARLGGYTF.

A word on this clonotype: The junction differs from germline at one of its ends, possibly a read error. The CDR3 sequence is CPSSEPGQGGEQYF. The CDR3 DNA reads TGTCCCAGCAGTGAACCCGGACAGGGCGGCGAGCAGTACTTC. The chain recombines TRBV6-1 with TRBJ2-7; TRBD1 aligns across 8 bases. From germline, CDR1 is MNHNS and CDR2 SASEGT. There are 14 residues in the CDR3.

This clonotype was seen at least ten times. The CDR3 protein is CSVGVSYEQYF. For the CDR3, the DNA is TGCAGCGTTGGAGTTTCCTACGAGCAGTACTTC. The chain combines TRBV29-1 with TRBJ2-7; no firm D call. The CDR3 loop spans 11 amino acids. Trimming shortened V by 4 bases and J by 1 base, and 5 bases separated the two germline ends. Germline loops: CDR1 SQVTM, CDR2 ANQGSEA.

This chain joins TRBV6-2 or TRBV6-3 and TRBJ2-1, with 9 bases lining up with TRBD2. V trimming: 11 bases; J trimming: 6 bases; junction bases outside the gene matches: 26. The germline V gene has CDR1 MNHEY and CDR2 SVGEGT. This CDR3 is built from 19 residues. As DNA, the CDR3 is TGTGCCTGTAGTTACGGTCCCTTGCGAGGGCTAGCGGGAATCAATGAGCAGTTCTTC. Translated: CACSYGPLRGLAGINEQFF.

Note on this clonotype: A clone one base away is much larger, so this may be a read error. J is TRBJ2-2 and V is TRBV4-3, with D possibly matching TRBD2 (6 bases). The CDR3 covers 13 residues. Germline assignment: CDR1 LGHNA and CDR2 YSLEER. Here the CDR3 DNA reads TGCGCCAGCAGCCAAGATGTGGACGGGGGGCTGTTTTTT. Protein: CASSQDVDGGLFF.

The sample holds a few counts of this clonotype. CDR3 nucleotide sequence: TGTGCCAGCACCAGAGGGACAGGGGGCACAGATACGCAGTATTTT. It is translated as CASTRGTGGTDTQYF. The rearrangement uses TRBV5-4 and TRBJ2-3, with 10 bases that match TRBD1. After removal of 6 bases from V and 1 base from J, the junction contained 5 bases not matched to a gene. CDR3 length equals 15 residues. CDR1 is SGHNT and CDR2 is YYREEE in the germline V gene (reference sequence).

This clonotype occurred many times. This rearrangement joins TRBV12-3 or TRBV12-4 to TRBJ2-7; unclear D gene. The V end was cut by 7 bases, the J end by 6 bases, with 10 bases between. The CDR3 totals 11 residues. The CDR3: CASTQSREQYF. DNA of the CDR3: TGTGCCAGCACCCAGTCTCGCGAGCAGTACTTC.

Turning to this clonotype: Because the CDR3 is missing its conserved closing phenylalanine or tryptophan, this is likely a read error. The chain joins TRBV11-2 to TRBJ2-5; tentative D call: TRBD2 (5 bases). The CDR3 is 18 residues long. Looked up from germline, CDR1 is SGHAT and CDR2 is FQNNGV. The CDR3 loop reads CDSSLARLALGKKETQYS. The CDR3 DNA sequence: TGTGACAGCAGCTTAGCGAGGCTAGCCCTGGGGAAAAAAGAGACCCAGTACTCC.

With respect to this clonotype: A much larger clonotype is one base distant, so this may be a read error. The chain recombines TRBV10-3 with TRBJ2-7, with TRBD2 matching over 7 bases. V trimming: 11 bases; J trimming: 2 bases; junction bases outside the gene matches: 6. The CDR3 consists of 12 residues. CDR1 is ENHRY and CDR2 is SYGVKD in the germline V gene. CDR3 sequence reads: CAYGLGTYEQYF. CDR3 DNA: TGTGCCTATGGACTAGGAACCTACGAGCAGTACTTC.

The rearrangement uses TRBV5-5 and TRBJ1-1; TRBD1 might be the D (5 bases). Trimming took off 3 bases at V and 6 bases at J, with 12 bases between the two ends. The germline CDR1 and CDR2 sequences are SGHKS and YYEKEE (reference sequence). The CDR3 has 13 amino acids. CDR3 sequence: CASSSPGRAEAFF. CDR3 DNA sequence: TGTGCCAGCAGCTCACCGGGACGGGCTGAAGCTTTCTTT. Variable domain in full (rest from reference TRBV5-5 and TRBJ1-1): DAGVTQSPTHLIKTRGQQVTLRCSPISGHKSVSWYQQVLGQGPQFIFQYYEKEERGRGNFPDRFSARQFPNYSSELNVNALLLGDSALYLCASSSPGRAEAFFGQGTRLTVV.

The rearrangement uses TRBV5-6 and TRBJ2-7; possible D gene TRBD1, 6 bases. Germline CDR1 SGHDT, CDR2 YYEEEE. The length of the CDR3 is 17 residues. V gave up 5 bases and J gave up 2 bases, with 23 bases separating them. The chain's CDR3 is CASRSKRLGTRPYEQYF. CDR3 coding DNA: TGTGCCAGCAGATCAAAGCGGCTGGGGACACGACCCTACGAGCAGTACTTC.

The chain joins TRBV7-9 to TRBJ1-5; 9 bases align to TRBD1. The CDR3 consists of 14 residues. V lost 3 bases and J lost 7; bases outside the gene matches: 4. The V gene's germline CDR1 is SEHNR and CDR2 FQNEAQ (reference sequence). This CDR3 reads CASSFEGTGQPQHF. DNA of the CDR3: TGTGCCAGCAGCTTCGAGGGGACAGGGCAGCCCCAGCATTTT.

The rearrangement uses TRBV19 and TRBJ1-2; D perhaps matches TRBD1 (5 bases). Germline V gives CDR1 LNHDA, CDR2 SQIVND (reference sequence). Deletions cut 3 bases from V and 7 bases from J, with 12 bases between. The CDR3 is 13 residues long. In nucleotides, the CDR3 is TGTGCCAGTAGTATGGAGCGAAGGGGTGGCTACACCTTC. As protein: CASSMERRGGYTF.

This clonotype was seen a few times. In DNA, the CDR3 is TGTGCCAGCAGCTTGTTCGCCAGGGTGGATGAGACCCAGTACTTC. Its translation: CASSLFARVDETQYF. This chain links TRBV5-4 with TRBJ2-5, with a weak D call TRBD1 (5 bases). Between the trimmed V and J ends, which lost 1 base and 5 bases, there was a span of 15 bases. Germline CDR1 is SGHNT and CDR2 is YYREEE (reference sequence). The CDR3 consists of 15 residues.

The rearrangement joins TRBV6-6 to TRBJ1-6, with 7 bases fitting TRBD1. Germline V gene data show CDR1 as MNHNY and CDR2 as SVGAGI (reference sequence). The CDR3 runs to 15 residues. V was clipped by 7 bases and J by 0 bases; unmatched bases: 3. This chain's CDR3 is CASNRQGSYNSPLHF. CDR3 coding DNA: TGTGCCAGCAATCGACAGGGCTCCTATAATTCACCCCTCCACTTT.

Note on this clonotype: The conserved phenylalanine or tryptophan normally closing the CDR3 is absent here, so this likely arose from a read error. The chain joins TRBV14 to TRBJ2-7, with TRBD1 matching 9 bases. The junction had 7 bases not matched to a gene; V was cut back by 3 bases and J by 4 bases. There are 15 residues in the CDR3. Germline values: CDR1 SGHDN, CDR2 FVKESK. Written as DNA, the CDR3 is TGTGCCAGCAGCCAGCCGGGACAGGGACGTTACGAGCAGTACCTC. Its translation: CASSQPGQGRYEQYL.

The V call is TRBV19, the J call TRBJ2-7, with D perhaps assigned TRBD1 or TRBD2 (5 bases each). The V and J ends lost 8 bases and 2 bases respectively, with 13 bases between them. This CDR3 is 13 amino acids long. Germline-derived CDR1 and CDR2 are LNHDA and SQIVND (reference sequence). CDR3 loop: CASRRGPTYEQYF. The CDR3 coding sequence is TGTGCCAGTCGCCGGGGACCTACCTACGAGCAGTACTTC.

This clonotype was observed a single time. This may come from a read error, since a much larger clone is one base off. The chain links TRBV4-1 to TRBJ2-7; D unresolved. V was clipped by 1 base and J by 3 bases, with 16 bases between them. Germline V gives CDR1 MGHRA, CDR2 YSYEKL. This CDR3 region has 16 residues. CDR3 in DNA: TGCGCCAGCAGCCAAGTAGGAGCTCGTCGACTCTACGAGCAGTACTTC. This codes for CASSQVGARRLYEQYF.

The V and J genes are TRBV10-3 and TRBJ1-2; D might be TRBD1 (6 bases). The V and J ends lost 4 bases and 4 bases respectively, with 13 bases between them. Germline V gives CDR1 ENHRY, CDR2 SYGVKD. The CDR3 covers 14 residues. CDR3 residues: CAISGTVGSYGYTF. Here the CDR3 DNA reads TGTGCCATCAGTGGGACAGTGGGGAGCTATGGCTACACCTTC.

As for this clonotype: A much larger clone sits a single nucleotide away, making a read error possible. This chain links TRBV29-1 with TRBJ2-1, with D possibly being TRBD2 (5 bases). The CDR3 is 10 residues long. CDR1 is SQVTM and CDR2 is ANQGSEA in the germline V gene. Written as DNA, the CDR3 is TGCTGCGTCGGAGGACCGGAGCAGTTCTTC. It yields the protein CCVGGPEQFF.

This clonotype has at least ten counts. The V and J genes are TRBV29-1 and TRBJ1-2; a weak D match, TRBD1 (6 bases). Germline values: CDR1 SQVTM, CDR2 ANQGSEA. Between the trimmed V and J ends, which lost 2 bases and 6 bases, there was a span of 19 bases. This CDR3 is 15 amino acids long. The CDR3 coding sequence is TGCAGCGTTGAAAAAGTGATGGGGGGGGCGCATGGCTACACCTTC. It yields the protein CSVEKVMGGAHGYTF.